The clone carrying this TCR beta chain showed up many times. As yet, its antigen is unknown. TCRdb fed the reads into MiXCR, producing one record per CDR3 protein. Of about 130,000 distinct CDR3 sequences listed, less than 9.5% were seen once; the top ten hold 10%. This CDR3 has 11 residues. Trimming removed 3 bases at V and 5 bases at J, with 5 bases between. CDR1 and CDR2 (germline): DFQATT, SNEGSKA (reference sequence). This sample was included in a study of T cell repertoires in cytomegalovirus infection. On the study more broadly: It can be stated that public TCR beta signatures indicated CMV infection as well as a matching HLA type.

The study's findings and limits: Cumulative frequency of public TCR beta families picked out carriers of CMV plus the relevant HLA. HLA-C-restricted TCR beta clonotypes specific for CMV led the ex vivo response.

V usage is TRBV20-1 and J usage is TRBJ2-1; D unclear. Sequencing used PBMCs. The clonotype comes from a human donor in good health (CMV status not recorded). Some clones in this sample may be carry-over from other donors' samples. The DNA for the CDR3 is TGCAGTGCTAGTTCCGACAATGAGCAGTTCTTC. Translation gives CSASSDNEQFF.